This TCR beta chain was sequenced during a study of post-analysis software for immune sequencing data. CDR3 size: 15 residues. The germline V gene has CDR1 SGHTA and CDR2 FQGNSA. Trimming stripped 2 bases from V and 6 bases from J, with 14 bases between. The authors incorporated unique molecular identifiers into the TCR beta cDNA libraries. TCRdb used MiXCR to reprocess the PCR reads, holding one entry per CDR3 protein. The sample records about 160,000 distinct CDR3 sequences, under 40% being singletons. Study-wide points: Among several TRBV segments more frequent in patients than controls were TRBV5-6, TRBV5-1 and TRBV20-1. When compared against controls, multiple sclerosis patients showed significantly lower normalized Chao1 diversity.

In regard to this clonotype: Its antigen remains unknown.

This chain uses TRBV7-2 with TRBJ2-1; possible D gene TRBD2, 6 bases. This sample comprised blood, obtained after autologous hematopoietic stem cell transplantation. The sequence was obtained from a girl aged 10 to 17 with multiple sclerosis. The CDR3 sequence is CASSLTRGYANEQFF. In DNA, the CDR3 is TGTGCCAGCAGCTTAACGCGGGGTTATGCCAATGAGCAGTTCTTC. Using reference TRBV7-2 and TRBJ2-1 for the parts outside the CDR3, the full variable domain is GAGVSQSPSNKVTEKGKDVELRCDPISGHTALYWYRQSLGQGLEFLIYFQGNSAPDKSGLPSDRFSAERTGGSVSTLTIQRTQQEDSAVYLCASSLTRGYANEQFFGPGTRLTVL.